Shown below are 6 T cell receptor beta chains from a single sample sequenced in a study of OX40 agonist ivuxolimab in advanced cancers. Repertoires were generated with immunoSEQ multiplex PCR, while TCRdb's copy carries only in-frame clones and drops some. This table has 60,000 to 70,000 clones, about 88% appearing once. The sequencing here drew on CD4+ or CD8+ T cells sorted from blood, taken in a trial of the OX40 agonist ivuxolimab. These receptors all stem from an adult with an advanced solid tumor such as melanoma, head and neck, liver or kidney cancer.

V and J are TRBV10-3 and TRBJ2-7, with 12 bases fitting TRBD1. The CDR3 has 16 amino acids. V gave up 9 bases and J gave up 5 bases; unmatched junction bases: 14. Germline V CDR1 and CDR2: ENHRY, SYGVKD. The DNA of the CDR3 is TGTGCCATTGCAGACCCCGGGACAGGGGGCATCAACGAGCAGTACTTC. Translating gives CAIADPGTGGINEQYF.

This clone was observed once. J is TRBJ2-7 and V is TRBV7-9; 8 bases match TRBD1. Germline CDR1 and CDR2: SEHNR and FQNEAQ (reference sequence). The V and J ends lost 5 bases and 5 bases, in that order; junction bases with no gene match: 5. CDR3 length equals 13 residues. CDR3 sequence reads: CASSKDRANEQYF. CDR3 bases: TGTGCCAGCAGCAAGGACAGGGCAAACGAGCAGTACTTC.

The rearrangement links TRBV6-1 to TRBJ2-7; D may correspond to TRBD1 or TRBD2 (5 bases each). The V end was cut by 4 bases, the J end by 3 bases, with 13 bases between. Germline CDR1 is MNHNS and CDR2 is SASEGT. The CDR3 loop spans 14 amino acids. The CDR3 here is CASSGGMRGYEQYF. For the CDR3, the DNA is TGTGCCAGCAGTGGGGGCATGAGGGGCTACGAGCAGTACTTC.

This rearrangement joins TRBV30 to TRBJ2-1; 10 bases agree with TRBD2. The CDR3 runs to 12 residues. CDR1 and CDR2 (germline): GTSNPN, SVGIG (reference sequence). V was clipped by 6 bases and J by 6 bases; unmatched bases: 2. The CDR3 is CACSGGFNEQFF. DNA of the CDR3: TGTGCCTGTAGCGGGGGGTTCAATGAGCAGTTCTTC.

This clone was counted only a few times. The chain joins TRBV19 to TRBJ1-1; TRBD1 matches 7 bases. This CDR3 comprises 15 residues. Germline loops: CDR1 LNHDA, CDR2 SQIVND (reference sequence). J gave up 1 base and V 7 bases, and 9 bases lay outside the gene matches. CDR3 coding DNA: TGTGCCAGTACCATCGAGGGGGCCCGGAACACTGAAGCTTTCTTT. Translating gives CASTIEGARNTEAFF.

The chain is built from TRBV7-2 and TRBJ2-5; 8 bases are a match to TRBD2. The J call may not be correct, given that the DNA end is closer to TRBJ2-7. The CDR3 loop spans 14 amino acids. The germline V gene encodes CDR1 SGHTA and CDR2 FQGNSA. DNA for the CDR3: TGTGCCAGCAGCTTAACTAGCGGATCCTACGAGCAGTACTTC. Translation: CASSLTSGSYEQYF.